The 17 T cell receptor beta chains below all came from one sample that was sequenced in a study of response to subunit inactivated influenza vaccine. From the RT-PCR reads, TCRdb called clonotypes with MiXCR, one entry per CDR3 protein. The profile covers 650,000 to 800,000 distinct CDR3 sequences, with about 14% appearing a single time and around 6.5% taken by the ten largest. Sequenced here: PBMCs from blood, sampled 14 days before vaccination. These receptors all come from a man between 45 and 60 years old who received an inactivated influenza vaccine.

This clonotype was observed a few times. This chain connects TRBV12-3 or TRBV12-4 to TRBJ1-1, with 7 nucleotides matching TRBD1. Trimming removed 7 bases from V and 5 bases from J; junction bases left unmatched: 10. The CDR3 length is 14 residues. CDR3 residues: CASTPTGLGTEAFF. CDR3 coding DNA: TGTGCCAGCACCCCGACAGGGCTGGGGACTGAAGCTTTCTTT.

The chain uses TRBV2 and TRBJ1-2; 8 nucleotides match TRBD1. Per the germline V gene, CDR1 is SNHLY and CDR2 is FYNNEI. The CDR3 extends over 18 amino acids. Losses at the gene ends were 6 bases for V and 7 bases for J; bases not matched to a gene: 22. As DNA, the CDR3 is TGTGCCAGCAGCGATGGACAGGGCCTCGATGTCTCCATTGGTGGCTACACCTTC. Protein product: CASSDGQGLDVSIGGYTF.

This clonotype was detected a few times. The J gene is TRBJ2-7, the V gene TRBV7-9; 14 bases line up with TRBD2. V was pared by 0 bases and J by 11 bases, with 3 bases of the junction left unmatched. From germline, CDR1 is SEHNR and CDR2 FQNEAQ (reference sequence). This CDR3 comprises 14 residues. The CDR3 DNA is TGTGCCAGCAGCTTAGCAGGGACTAGCGGGAGAAAGTACTTC. This codes for CASSLAGTSGRKYF.

The chain recombines TRBV7-2 with TRBJ2-5; the match to TRBD2 covers 10 bases. After removal of 5 bases from V and 5 bases from J, the junction contained 11 bases not matched to a gene. CDR1 SGHTA and CDR2 FQGNSA come from the germline V gene. The CDR3 is 16 amino acids. The CDR3 DNA sequence: TGTGCCAGCAGCCTAAGGCCTAGCGGGGGTTCGGAGACCCAGTACTTC. It codes for CASSLRPSGGSETQYF.

In this sample, this clonotype turned up many times. The genes are TRBV12-3 or TRBV12-4 and TRBJ2-1; perhaps D is TRBD1 or TRBD2 (6 bases each). This CDR3 region has 13 residues. V lost 7 bases and J 8 bases, leaving 15 bases between the germline ends. For the CDR3, the DNA is TGTGCCAGCATATCCCGGGGGCAACATGAGCAGTTCTTC. It yields the protein CASISRGQHEQFF.

The rearrangement links TRBV11-2 to TRBJ2-2, with 9 bases matching TRBD2. The CDR3 covers 15 residues. Germline CDR1 is SGHAT and CDR2 is FQNNGV. The J segment lost 10 bases and the V segment lost 2 bases, leaving 8 bases of the junction unmatched. CDR3 coding DNA: TGTGCCAGCAGCTTATTCCAGCGGGGGGCGTCGGAGCTGTTTTTT. As protein: CASSLFQRGASELFF.

This clonotype has only a few counts. This chain joins TRBV12-5 and TRBJ2-3, with 10 positions matching TRBD2. The J segment lost 2 bases and the V segment lost 6 bases, leaving 11 bases of the junction unmatched. Germline assignment: CDR1 LGHNT and CDR2 FRNRAP. The CDR3 loop spans 17 amino acids. In nucleotides, the CDR3 is TGTGCTAGTGGCAAAGGGATCGGACTAGCGGTCACAGATACGCAGTATTTT. Amino acid sequence: CASGKGIGLAVTDTQYF. Together with reference TRBV12-5 and TRBJ2-3, the CDR3 gives the full variable domain: DARVTQTPRHKVTEMGQEVTMRCQPILGHNTVFWYRQTMMQGLELLAYFRNRAPLDDSGMPKDRFSAEMPDATLATLKIQPSEPRDSAVYFCASGKGIGLAVTDTQYFGPGTRLTVL.

This clonotype was recorded at least ten times. The chain employs TRBV4-2 and TRBJ2-1, with 7 bases aligning to TRBD1. Trimming took 0 bases from V and 2 from J; bases not matched to a gene: 4. CDR1 LGHNA and CDR2 YNFKEQ come from the germline V gene. The CDR3 has 16 residues. CDR3 sequence (DNA): TGTGCCAGCAGCCAAGACGAGGACAGGACCTACAATGAGCAGTTCTTC. Translation: CASSQDEDRTYNEQFF.

This clonotype turned up a few times. This chain uses TRBV29-1 with TRBJ2-7; 7 nucleotides match TRBD1. Trimming cost V 7 bases and J 1 base; bases outside gene matches: 4. The germline V gene encodes CDR1 SQVTM and CDR2 ANQGSEA. The CDR3 sequence is 12 residues long. The CDR3 here is CSAQGWSYEQYF. CDR3 sequence (DNA): TGCAGCGCACAGGGGTGGTCCTACGAGCAGTACTTC.

This clonotype has just a few counts. The CDR3 loop is CASSLVGRTTNEKLFF. CDR3 nucleotides: TGTGCCAGCAGCTTAGTGGGGCGGACAACTAATGAAAAACTGTTTTTT. The chain employs TRBV7-2 and TRBJ1-4, with a tentative D call TRBD1 (5 bases). The CDR3 is 16 residues long. Per the germline V gene, CDR1 is SGHTA and CDR2 is FQGNSA. Between the trimmed V and J ends, which lost 1 base and 0 bases, there was a span of 9 bases.

This chain uses TRBV28 with TRBJ2-3; D remains ambiguous. The CDR3 is 13 residues long. Germline V gene data show CDR1 as MDHEN and CDR2 as SYDVKM. With 5 bases removed from V and 10 bases from J, the gap between germline ends came to 16 bases. CDR3 coding DNA: TGTGCCAGCAGTGGTAACTGGGCGTCGGCGCAGTATTTT. It yields the protein CASSGNWASAQYF.

This clonotype was detected many times. V and J are TRBV5-1 and TRBJ2-7; weak D call: TRBD2 (5 bases). Looked up from germline, CDR1 is SGHRS and CDR2 is YFSETQ. Trimming stripped 5 bases from V and 0 bases from J, with 9 bases between. The CDR3 totals 13 residues. CDR3 in amino acids: CASRRESSYEQYF. The CDR3, as DNA: TGCGCCAGCAGAAGGGAGAGCTCCTACGAGCAGTACTTC.

The chain carries TRBV7-9 and TRBJ2-7; D possibly uses TRBD1 or TRBD2 (5 bases each). The CDR3 has 15 amino acids. The germline CDR1 and CDR2 sequences are SEHNR and FQNEAQ (reference sequence). V lost 2 bases to trimming and J lost 3 bases, with 14 bases between them. CDR3 sequence (DNA): TGTGCCAGCAGCTTATCGGGGCAGATGTTCTACGAGCAGTACTTC. Protein sequence: CASSLSGQMFYEQYF.

Only a few counts were recorded for this clonotype. The chain links TRBV12-3 or TRBV12-4 to TRBJ2-7, with D uncertain. V was shortened by 4 bases and J by 2 bases, with 9 bases between the two germline ends. This CDR3 contains 13 residues. The CDR3: CASSSDGPYEQYF. CDR3 DNA sequence: TGTGCCAGCAGTTCAGACGGACCCTACGAGCAGTACTTC.

Written as DNA, the CDR3 is TGTGCCAGCAGCTTAGCTGCAGGGGGCGGCTACAATGAGCAGTTCTTC. Amino acids: CASSLAAGGGYNEQFF. The gene calls are TRBV7-2 and TRBJ2-1; TRBD1 matches at 8 bases. The CDR3 sequence is 16 residues long. With V trimmed by 0 bases and J by 3 bases, 4 bases remained unmatched. The V gene's germline CDR1 is SGHTA and CDR2 FQGNSA.

A note on this clonotype: The germline gene is not matched at one end of the junction; a read error may be the cause. The chain carries TRBV28 and TRBJ2-5, with D possibly called TRBD1 or TRBD2 (6 bases each). CDR3 length: 14 amino acids. CDR1 is MDHEN, CDR2 SYDVKM, per germline. The DNA for the CDR3 is TGTGCCAGCAGTTTAGGCTCCCCTGGGGGGCCCAACGAGTTC. Translation: CASSLGSPGGPNEF.

The chain recombines TRBV18 with TRBJ2-2; 9 bases fit TRBD1. The CDR3 length is 18 residues. Germline CDR1 reads KGHSH; CDR2 reads LQKENI. Trimming cost V 4 bases and J 4 bases; bases outside gene matches: 13. The CDR3 DNA is TGTGCCAGCTCACTCTCCCGCCCGGGACAGGGCGGCACCGGGGAGCTGTTTTTT. Its translation: CASSLSRPGQGGTGELFF.